Listed below are T cell receptor beta chains from one sample, sequenced in a study of shared clonotypes between healthy human individuals. The protocol was immunoSEQ multiplex PCR, while the TCRdb copy is restricted to in-frame clones and leaves out a portion. The sample has some 1,400,000 clones; approximately 97% are singletons. The material sequenced was naive CD4+ T cells sorted from blood. The receptor source for this set is a man aged 30 to 45 in good health. CDR3s leave out the opening cysteine and the closing phenylalanine or tryptophan.

V gene: TRBV9; CDR3 protein: ASSTKGTGELF
V gene: TRBV11-2; CDR3 protein: ASSLAGLGIGELF
V gene: TRBV27; CDR3 protein: ASSLYSPQVQSYNEQF
V gene: TRBV7-9; CDR3 protein: AVPGDTQY
V gene: TRBV28; CDR3 protein: ASSLFGQGEGNEQF
V gene: TRBV7-6; CDR3 protein: ASSLGATVVRTGELF
V gene: TRBV11-2; CDR3 protein: ASSPRRLLNTGELF
V gene: TRBV9; CDR3 protein: ASSVVPAGGSDTQY
V gene: TRBV19; CDR3 protein: AASTGFTGELF
V gene: TRBV7-8; CDR3 protein: ASSLNSEGTGELF
V gene: TRBV5-1; CDR3 protein: ASSLVQAVPGELF
V gene: TRBV6-4; CDR3 protein: ATAPKTSGTRSSYNEQF
V gene: TRBV9; CDR3 protein: ASSPPGVYNEQF
V gene: TRBV18; CDR3 protein: ASSPSGSGRLEGTQY
V gene: TRBV14; CDR3 protein: ASSRGQHSYEQY
V gene: TRBV5-4; CDR3 protein: ASSLPGRRSTDTQY
V gene: TRBV5-1; CDR3 protein: ASSLVRSGRDTQY
V gene: TRBV11-3; CDR3 protein: ASSLGGGIQETQY
V gene: TRBV14; CDR3 protein: ASSHGDRGQKQF
V gene: TRBV7-8; CDR3 protein: ASIRVGNEQY
V gene: TRBV11-2; CDR3 protein: ASSRDRTYNEQF
V gene: TRBV7-9; CDR3 protein: ASSSPSTEGYEQY
V gene: TRBV7-9; CDR3 protein: ASSLWGGLFSGNTIY
V gene: TRBV2; CDR3 protein: ASLLTGGAYEQY
V gene: TRBV13; CDR3 protein: ASSHQWGIQGYT